The next 22 T cell receptor beta chains were all read from a single sample in a study of beta chain features in type 1 diabetes. General study points: TCRB CDR3s from Type 1 diabetes patients were moderately but significantly shorter in all four CD4+ subsets.

Expressed TCRB transcripts got sequenced, as all isolated RNA was reverse transcribed. Libraries were prepared by immunoSEQ multiplex PCR; TCRdb keeps only in-frame clonotypes and omits some of them. This table has 330,000 or so clones, over 10% appearing once. These receptors are not linked to any known antigen. Sequencing was carried out using naive CD4+ T cells from blood. The receptor source for this set is a woman aged 18-30 years with type 1 diabetes.

This chain joins TRBV13 and TRBJ2-1, with TRBD2 identical over 10 bases. J gave up 4 bases and V 5 bases, and 5 bases lay outside the gene matches. CDR3 length equals 15 residues. Germline values: CDR1 PRHDT, CDR2 FYEKMQ (reference sequence). The CDR3: CASSPGTSAYNEQFF. CDR3 DNA: TGTGCCAGCAGCCCGGGGACTAGCGCGTACAATGAGCAGTTCTTC.

In its sample, this clone was seen a few times. This chain uses TRBV11-3 with TRBJ2-4; 7 positions match TRBD1. V was clipped by 4 bases and J by 9 bases; unmatched bases: 3. The V gene's germline CDR1 is SGHNT and CDR2 YENEEA. The CDR3 is 12 amino acids. This chain's CDR3 is CASSWDSGIQYF. CDR3 bases: TGTGCCAGCAGCTGGGACAGCGGCATTCAGTACTTC. The full variable domain, completed using reference TRBV11-3 and TRBJ2-4, is EAGVVQSPRYKIIEKKQPVAFWCNPISGHNTLYWYLQNLGQGPELLIRYENEEAVDDSQLPKDRFSAERLKGVDSTLKIQPAELGDSAVYLCASSWDSGIQYFGAGTRLSVL.

This clone was seen more than once but under ten times. This sequence joins TRBV30 and TRBJ1-2, with D perhaps TRBD1 (5 bases). Per the germline V gene, CDR1 is GTSNPN and CDR2 is SVGIG (reference sequence). Trimming shortened V by 3 bases and J by 5 bases, and 19 bases separated the two germline ends. CDR3 size: 15 residues. The CDR3 DNA reads as TGTGCCTGGAGGGCCCCACACCGGGGGGATTATGGCTACACCTTC. Protein sequence: CAWRAPHRGDYGYTF.

There are a few counts of this clone. J is TRBJ1-4 and V is TRBV7-2; D gene unclear. The CDR3 totals 14 residues. V was trimmed by 1 base and J by 2 bases, leaving 5 bases between them. Germline V lookup: CDR1 SGHTA, CDR2 FQGNSA. For the CDR3, the DNA is TGTGCCAGCAGCTTAGACAAGACTAATGAAAAACTGTTTTTT. Amino acids: CASSLDKTNEKLFF.

The V and J genes are TRBV5-1 and TRBJ1-2; 8 bases fit TRBD1. V shed 4 bases, J shed 0 bases, and the junction held 5 bases outside the gene matches. CDR3 size: 15 residues. Germline values: CDR1 SGHRS, CDR2 YFSETQ. Here the CDR3 reads CASSTGQGSNYGYTF. CDR3 nucleotides: TGCGCCAGCAGCACAGGACAGGGCTCTAACTATGGCTACACCTTC.

The gene calls are TRBV7-2 and TRBJ2-1, with D possibly matching TRBD2 (5 bases). Trimming left V 5 bases short and J 0 bases short, with 11 bases between. The length of the CDR3 is 15 residues. Per germline, CDR1 SGHTA and CDR2 FQGNSA. CDR3 sequence: CASSPQGSSYNEQFF. DNA for the CDR3: TGTGCCAGCAGCCCACAAGGGAGCTCCTACAATGAGCAGTTCTTC.

This clone was counted only a few times. This sequence joins TRBV29-1 and TRBJ2-5, with a possible D match to TRBD1 (7 bases). Trimming removed 1 base at V and 5 bases at J, with 11 bases between. Germline V lookup: CDR1 SQVTM, CDR2 ANQGSEA. The CDR3 totals 13 residues. CDR3 sequence: CSVEGRGAETQYF. In DNA, the CDR3 is TGCAGCGTTGAAGGCAGGGGGGCGGAGACCCAGTACTTC.

This clone has only a few counts. The chain combines TRBV4-1 with TRBJ2-1; a possible D gene is TRBD2 (5 bases). V dropped 4 bases and J dropped 2 bases, with 12 bases sitting between them. Germline CDR1 MGHRA, CDR2 YSYEKL. The CDR3 spans 15 residues. CDR3 bases: TGCGCCAGCAGCCTCCTCGAGCGGCCCTACAATGAGCAGTTCTTC. It codes for CASSLLERPYNEQFF.

V gene TRBV29-1 combines with J gene TRBJ2-6, with 11 bases identical to TRBD2. Germline V lookup: CDR1 SQVTM, CDR2 ANQGSEA. This CDR3 contains 17 residues. V was pared by 4 bases and J by 0 bases, with 5 bases of the junction left unmatched. The CDR3 DNA reads TGCAGCGTTGCCCCACTAGCGGGGGACTCTGGGGCCAACGTCCTGACTTTC. Encoded protein: CSVAPLAGDSGANVLTF.

The rearrangement joins TRBV13 to TRBJ1-6; 7 bases are shared with TRBD1. The germline gives CDR1 PRHDT, CDR2 FYEKMQ (reference sequence). Losses at the gene ends were 3 bases for V and 3 bases for J; bases not matched to a gene: 2. The CDR3 extends over 15 amino acids. The CDR3 sequence is CASSFGTDYNSPLHF. The CDR3 DNA sequence: TGTGCCAGCAGCTTCGGGACAGACTATAATTCACCCCTCCACTTT.

The chain uses TRBV6-6 and TRBJ1-5, with D unclear. The V end lost 3 bases, the J end lost 0 bases, and 12 bases lay between the germline ends. Germline CDR1 MNHNY, CDR2 SVGAGI (reference sequence). This CDR3 spans 16 amino acids. CDR3 protein: CASSYVAGYSNQPQHF. The CDR3 nucleotides are TGTGCCAGCAGTTATGTGGCGGGTTATAGCAATCAGCCCCAGCATTTT.

Concerning this clone itself: At one boundary the junction diverges from the germline segment, which might be a read error. The chain links TRBV5-1 to TRBJ2-3; 11 positions match TRBD2. The CDR3 has 13 residues. CDR1 SGHRS and CDR2 YFSETQ come from the germline V gene. Here the CDR3 DNA reads TGCGCCAGCAGCTTGGAACTAGCGGGAGCACACCGATTT. It specifies CASSLELAGAHRF.

This sequence joins TRBV5-1 and TRBJ2-3; D ambiguous. V was clipped by 2 bases and J by 3 bases, with 4 bases between them. The CDR3 sequence is 12 residues long. Germline loops: CDR1 SGHRS, CDR2 YFSETQ. In DNA, the CDR3 is TGCGCCAGCAGCTTCCATACAGATACGCAGTATTTT. It translates to CASSFHTDTQYF.

The chain couples TRBV27 to TRBJ1-4, with 7 bases that match TRBD1. Germline V lookup: CDR1 MNHEY, CDR2 SMNVEV (reference sequence). V shed 6 bases, J shed 5 bases, and the junction held 6 bases outside the gene matches. There are 14 residues in the CDR3. CDR3 amino acids: CASRRGGGNEKLFF. The CDR3 DNA reads as TGTGCCAGCAGACGTGGAGGGGGCAATGAAAAACTGTTTTTT.

This chain uses TRBV29-1 with TRBJ1-1, with D unresolved. The length of the CDR3 is 10 residues. Germline CDR1 and CDR2: SQVTM and ANQGSEA. Trimming pared 6 bases from V and 11 bases from J, leaving 13 bases between. CDR3 protein: CSVHGGGAFF. The CDR3 DNA sequence: TGCAGCGTCCACGGAGGCGGTGCTTTCTTT.

This rearrangement joins TRBV7-9 to TRBJ1-2; unclear D gene. Per germline, CDR1 SEHNR and CDR2 FQNEAQ (reference sequence). The V end was cut by 5 bases, the J end by 5 bases, with 12 bases between. The length of the CDR3 is 13 residues. The CDR3 here is CASSPQVPYGYTF. CDR3 in DNA: TGTGCCAGCAGCCCCCAGGTGCCATATGGCTACACCTTC.

This clone has just one count. The chain couples TRBV30 to TRBJ1-2; TRBD1 agrees at 10 bases. With 4 bases clipped from V and 3 bases from J, the junction kept 8 bases outside the gene matches. The germline V gene has CDR1 GTSNPN and CDR2 SVGIG (reference sequence). The CDR3 sequence is 15 residues long. The CDR3 loop is CAWTGPGQGHYGYTF. CDR3 DNA sequence: TGTGCCTGGACGGGACCGGGACAGGGGCACTATGGCTACACCTTC.

The chain recombines TRBV7-9 with TRBJ1-2; no clear D gene. Germline V gene lookup returns CDR1 SEHNR and CDR2 FQNEAQ (reference sequence). The CDR3 is 14 residues long. The V end lost 3 bases, the J end lost 2 bases, and 10 bases lay between the germline ends. CDR3 region: CASSFLAPNYGYTF. The CDR3 DNA reads as TGTGCCAGCAGCTTCTTGGCCCCAAACTATGGCTACACCTTC.

The rearrangement joins TRBV29-1 to TRBJ1-1; 7 positions agree with TRBD1. V shed 6 bases, J shed 0 bases, and the junction held 10 bases outside the gene matches. Germline assignment: CDR1 SQVTM and CDR2 ANQGSEA. The CDR3 spans 15 residues. The CDR3 DNA is TGCAGCGTCCGGGACAGCCTACTCATGAACACTGAAGCTTTCTTT. This sequence encodes CSVRDSLLMNTEAFF.

This clone was recorded a few times. The chain joins TRBV10-3 to TRBJ2-4; 10 bases map to TRBD2. After removal of 7 bases from V and 1 base from J, the junction contained 16 bases not matched to a gene. Germline V CDR1 and CDR2: ENHRY, SYGVKD. CDR3 length: 19 residues. CDR3 residues: CAIIRSERGGGFAKNIQYF. CDR3 in DNA: TGTGCCATCATCAGGAGCGAGCGGGGGGGCGGATTCGCCAAAAACATTCAGTACTTC.

The V and J genes are TRBV5-6 and TRBJ2-6; possible D gene TRBD1, 5 bases. Trimming removed 0 bases at V and 2 bases at J, with 9 bases between. The CDR3 consists of 16 residues. Germline lookup yields CDR1 SGHDT and CDR2 YYEEEE. CDR3: CASSLGQLPGANVLTF. CDR3 in DNA: TGTGCCAGCAGCTTGGGACAGCTCCCTGGGGCCAACGTCCTGACTTTC.

This clone has more than one count but fewer than ten. The chain recombines TRBV10-3 with TRBJ2-7, with no clear D. This CDR3 spans 12 amino acids. Germline V gives CDR1 ENHRY, CDR2 SYGVKD. V gave up 8 bases and J gave up 2 bases, with 10 bases separating them. The CDR3 coding sequence is TGTGCCATCGGAAGGCAGGCCTACGAGCAGTACTTC. Translation gives CAIGRQAYEQYF.